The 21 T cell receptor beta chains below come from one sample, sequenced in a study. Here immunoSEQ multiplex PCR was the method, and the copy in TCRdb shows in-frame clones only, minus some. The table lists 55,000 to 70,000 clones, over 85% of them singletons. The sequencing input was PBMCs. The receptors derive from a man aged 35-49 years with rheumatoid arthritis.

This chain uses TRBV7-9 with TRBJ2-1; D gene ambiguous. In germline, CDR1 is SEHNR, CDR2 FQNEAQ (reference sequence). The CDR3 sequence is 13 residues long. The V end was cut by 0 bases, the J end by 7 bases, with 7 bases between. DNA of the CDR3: TGTGCCAGCAGCTTAGCGCCCCAGAATGAGCAGTTCTTC. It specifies CASSLAPQNEQFF.

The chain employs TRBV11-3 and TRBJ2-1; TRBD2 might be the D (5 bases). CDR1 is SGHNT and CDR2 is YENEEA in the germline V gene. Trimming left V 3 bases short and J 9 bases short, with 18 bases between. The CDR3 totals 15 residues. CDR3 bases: TGTGCCAGCAGCTTTGAACTAGGGTCCCAATCTGAGCAGTTCTTC. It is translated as CASSFELGSQSEQFF.

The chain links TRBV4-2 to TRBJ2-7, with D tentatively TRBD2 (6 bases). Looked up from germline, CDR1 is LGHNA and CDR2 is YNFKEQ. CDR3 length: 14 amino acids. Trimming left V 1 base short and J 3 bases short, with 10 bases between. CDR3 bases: TGTGCCAGCAGCCAAGCGACTAGAAGCTACGAGCAGTACTTC. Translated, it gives CASSQATRSYEQYF.

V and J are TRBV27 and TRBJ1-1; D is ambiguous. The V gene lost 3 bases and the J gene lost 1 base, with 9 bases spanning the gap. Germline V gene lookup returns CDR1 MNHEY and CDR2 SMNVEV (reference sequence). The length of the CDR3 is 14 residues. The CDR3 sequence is CASSFQPSNTEAFF. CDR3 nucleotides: TGTGCCAGCAGTTTCCAACCCTCGAACACTGAAGCTTTCTTT.

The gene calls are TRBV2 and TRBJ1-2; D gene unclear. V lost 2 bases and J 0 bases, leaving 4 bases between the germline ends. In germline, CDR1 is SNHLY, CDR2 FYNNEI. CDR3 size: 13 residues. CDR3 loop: CASSESPNYGYTF. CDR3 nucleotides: TGTGCCAGCAGTGAATCCCCTAACTATGGCTACACCTTC.

In DNA, the CDR3 is TGTGCCAGCAACTCCGGGCGGGGGTATAATTCACCCCTCCACTTT. The encoded protein is CASNSGRGYNSPLHF. The chain carries TRBV6-6 and TRBJ1-6; D possibly corresponds to TRBD1 (5 bases). CDR1 is MNHNY, CDR2 SVGAGI, per germline (reference sequence). This CDR3 has 15 residues. V lost 7 bases, J lost 4 bases, and 14 bases lay in between.

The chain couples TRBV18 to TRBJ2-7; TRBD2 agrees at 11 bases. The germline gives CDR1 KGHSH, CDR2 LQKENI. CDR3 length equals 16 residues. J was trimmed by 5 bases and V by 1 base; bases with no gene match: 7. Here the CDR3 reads CASSPQKTSGSHEQYF. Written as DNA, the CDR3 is TGTGCCAGCTCACCACAAAAAACTAGCGGGAGCCACGAGCAGTACTTC.

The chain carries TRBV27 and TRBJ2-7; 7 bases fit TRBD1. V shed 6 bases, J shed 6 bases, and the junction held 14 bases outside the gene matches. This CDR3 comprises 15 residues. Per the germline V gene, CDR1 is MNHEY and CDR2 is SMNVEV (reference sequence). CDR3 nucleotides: TGTGCCAGCAGGGCCCCCGGGACCGGGACAGCCGAGCAGTACTTC. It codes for CASRAPGTGTAEQYF.

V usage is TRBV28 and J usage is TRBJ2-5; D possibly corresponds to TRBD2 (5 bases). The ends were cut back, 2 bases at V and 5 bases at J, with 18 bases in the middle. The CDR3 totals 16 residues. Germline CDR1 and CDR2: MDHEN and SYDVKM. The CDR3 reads CASSLLKGSGGETQYF. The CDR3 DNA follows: TGTGCCAGCAGTTTACTAAAGGGTTCAGGCGGGGAGACCCAGTACTTC.

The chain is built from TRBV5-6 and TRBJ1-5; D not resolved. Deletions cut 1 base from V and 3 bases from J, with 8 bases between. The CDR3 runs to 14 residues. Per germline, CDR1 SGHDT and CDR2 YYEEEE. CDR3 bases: TGTGCCAGCAGCTTGAGAGCAATCAATCAGCCCCAGCATTTT. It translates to CASSLRAINQPQHF. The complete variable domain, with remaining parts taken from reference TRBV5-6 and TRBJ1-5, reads DAGVTQSPTHLIKTRGQQVTLRCSPKSGHDTVSWYQQALGQGPQFIFQYYEEEERQRGNFPDRFSGHQFPNYSSELNVNALLLGDSALYLCASSLRAINQPQHFGDGTRLSIL.

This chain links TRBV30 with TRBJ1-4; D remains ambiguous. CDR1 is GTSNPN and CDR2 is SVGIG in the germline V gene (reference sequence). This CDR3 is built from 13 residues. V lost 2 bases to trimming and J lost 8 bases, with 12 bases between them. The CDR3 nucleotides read TGTGCCTGGAGTAAGACCCCGGGCGAAAAACTGTTTTTT. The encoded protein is CAWSKTPGEKLFF.

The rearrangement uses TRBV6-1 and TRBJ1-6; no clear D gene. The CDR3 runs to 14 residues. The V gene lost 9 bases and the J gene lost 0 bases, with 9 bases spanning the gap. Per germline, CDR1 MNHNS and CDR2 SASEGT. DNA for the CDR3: TGTGCCAGTGGGGTGAGCTCCTATAATTCACCCCTCCACTTT. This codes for CASGVSSYNSPLHF.

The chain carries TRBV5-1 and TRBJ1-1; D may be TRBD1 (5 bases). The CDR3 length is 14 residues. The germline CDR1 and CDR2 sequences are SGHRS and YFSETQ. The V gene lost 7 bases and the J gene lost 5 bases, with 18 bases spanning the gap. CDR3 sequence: CASQGGGASTEAFF. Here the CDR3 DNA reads TGCGCCAGCCAGGGCGGAGGGGCGAGTACTGAAGCTTTCTTT.

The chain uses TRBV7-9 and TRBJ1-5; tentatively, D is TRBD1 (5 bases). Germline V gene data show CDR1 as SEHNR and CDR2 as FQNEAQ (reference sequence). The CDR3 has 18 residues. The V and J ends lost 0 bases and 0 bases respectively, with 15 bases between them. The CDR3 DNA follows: TGTGCCAGCAGCTTAGCGTCAGGGCAGAAGTATAGCAATCAGCCCCAGCATTTT. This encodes CASSLASGQKYSNQPQHF.

CDR3 in DNA: TGTGCCAGCAGCGCCGGGAGCGTTAGGAACAATGAGCAGTTCTTC. The encoded protein is CASSAGSVRNNEQFF. V is TRBV7-3 and J is TRBJ2-1; perhaps TRBD2 as D (6 bases). CDR1 and CDR2 (germline): SGHTA, FQGTGA. CDR3 size: 15 residues. Trimming left V 5 bases short and J 5 bases short, with 16 bases between.

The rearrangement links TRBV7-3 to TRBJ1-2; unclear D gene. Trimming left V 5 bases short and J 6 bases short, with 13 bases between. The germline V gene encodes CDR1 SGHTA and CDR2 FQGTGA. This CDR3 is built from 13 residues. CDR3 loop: CASSLDSSNGYTF. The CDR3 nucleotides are TGTGCCAGCAGCCTGGATTCCTCCAATGGCTACACCTTC.

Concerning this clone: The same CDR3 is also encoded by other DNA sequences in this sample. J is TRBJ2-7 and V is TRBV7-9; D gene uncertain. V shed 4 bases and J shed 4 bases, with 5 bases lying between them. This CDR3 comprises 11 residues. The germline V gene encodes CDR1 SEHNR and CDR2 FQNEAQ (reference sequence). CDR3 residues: CASSSIYEQYF. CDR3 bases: TGTGCCAGCAGCTCTATATACGAGCAGTACTTC.

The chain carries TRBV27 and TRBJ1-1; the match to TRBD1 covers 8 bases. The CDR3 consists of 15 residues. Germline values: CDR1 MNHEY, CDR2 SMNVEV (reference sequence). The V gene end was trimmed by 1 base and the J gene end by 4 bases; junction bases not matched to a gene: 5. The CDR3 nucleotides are TGTGCCAGCAGTTTATTTGGACAGGGTGGCACTGAAGCTTTCTTT. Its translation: CASSLFGQGGTEAFF.

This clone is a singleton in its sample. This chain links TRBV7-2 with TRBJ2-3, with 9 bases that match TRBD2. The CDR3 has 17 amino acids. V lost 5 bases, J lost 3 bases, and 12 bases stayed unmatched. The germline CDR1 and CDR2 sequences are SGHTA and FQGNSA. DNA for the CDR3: TGTGCCAGCAGCCTCGAATTAGCGGGAGTGGGGACAGATACGCAGTATTTT. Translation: CASSLELAGVGTDTQYF.

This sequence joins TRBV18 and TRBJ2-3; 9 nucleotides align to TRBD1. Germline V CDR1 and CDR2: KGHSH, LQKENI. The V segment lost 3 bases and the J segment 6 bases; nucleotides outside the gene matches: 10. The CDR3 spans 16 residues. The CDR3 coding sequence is TGTGCCAGCTCACCTCTAGGACAGGGGCGTGGGGATACGCAGTATTTT. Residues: CASSPLGQGRGDTQYF.

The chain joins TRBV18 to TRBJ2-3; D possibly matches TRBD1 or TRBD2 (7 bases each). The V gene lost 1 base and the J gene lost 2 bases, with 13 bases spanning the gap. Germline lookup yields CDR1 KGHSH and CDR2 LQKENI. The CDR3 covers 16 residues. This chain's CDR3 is CASSPRQGGATDTQYF. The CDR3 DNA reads TGTGCCAGCTCACCACGTCAGGGGGGGGCCACAGATACGCAGTATTTT.